This T cell receptor (beta chain) was sequenced for a study of blood T cell repertoires in COVID-19. As for the study in general: Collection of acute and convalescent COVID-19 samples took place in the United States, Italy and Spain. Nucleic acid was either cDNA or gDNA, and it came from T cells, B-cell-depleted T cells, or PBMCs.

Sequencing was performed with immunoSEQ multiplex PCR; in TCRdb, only in-frame clones are kept and a portion is missing. Among about 170,000 clones listed, around four fifths were seen once. Trimming cost V 0 bases and J 4 bases, with 11 bases left between them. This CDR3 comprises 15 residues. Germline V gene data show CDR1 as SGDLS and CDR2 as YYNGEE. Seattle researchers signed up patients amid active infection and tracked them longitudinally. Material: peripheral blood. This rearrangement joins TRBV9 to TRBJ1-3; no reliable D call. This clonotype was sampled from a woman older than 75 with COVID-19, enrolled during active disease. The CDR3 region is CASSVGTRRGNTIYF. CDR3 bases: TGTGCCAGCAGCGTAGGAACCCGGAGGGGAAACACCATATATTTT.